Listed below are T cell receptor beta chains from one sample, sequenced in a study of shared clonotypes between healthy human individuals. Sequencing was performed with immunoSEQ multiplex PCR; in TCRdb, only in-frame clones are kept and a portion is missing. The table includes roughly 2 million clones, approximately 96% detected once. The sequenced sample consisted of naive CD4+ T cells sorted from blood. The receptors originated from a man between 18 and 35 years old in good health. Both conserved end residues are part of each CDR3. D genes are given only for firm matches. A clone size is listed for some rows: how often the clone was seen (once, few, many), or a class if it is expanded.

TRBJ2-2 TRBV4-1 . TRBD2 TGCGCCAGCAGCAAGGGACTAGCGGGGCCCCGAGGCGGGGAGCTGTTTTTT CASSKGLAGPRGGELFF
TRBJ2-5 TRBV5-1 . . TGCGCCAGCAGCTTGGAAGTTCGGCAGAGAGGGGAGACCCAGTACTTC CASSLEVRQRGETQYF
TRBJ2-7 TRBV11-2 . TRBD2 TGTGCCAGCAGCTTAGTTGGGACTAGAGACGAGCAGTACTTC CASSLVGTRDEQYF
TRBJ2-3 TRBV2 . . TGTGCCAGCAGTGGGGGTGGGCTGCCCGATACGCAGTATTTT CASSGGGLPDTQYF
TRBJ2-7 TRBV5-1 . TRBD2 TGCGCCAGCAGCCCCCAGCGGGAGGGGAGGGGGGAGCAGTACTTC CASSPQREGRGEQYF
TRBJ1-1 TRBV18 . . TGTGCCAGCTCCCTACTTCAGGGGAACACTGAAGCTTTCTTT CASSLLQGNTEAFF
TRBJ2-7 TRBV27 once . TGTGCCAGCAGTCTCTCCCTGGGCAACTACGAGCAGTACTTC CASSLSLGNYEQYF
TRBJ1-4 TRBV5-6 . . TGTGCCAGCAGCCTCAGCGGGGCCGCCCTGGGACTGTTTTTT CASSLSGAALGLFF
TRBJ1-4 TRBV7-9 . . TGTGCCAGCAGCTTGGGGGGGTATAATGAAAAACTGTTTTTT CASSLGGYNEKLFF
TRBJ2-5 TRBV6-5 . . TGTGCCAGCGCGGACTGGGAACGGGAGACCCAGTACTTC CASADWERETQYF
TRBJ1-4 TRBV7-4 once . TGTGCCAGCAGCTTAGAATCGGACGGAACTAATGAAAAACTGTTTTTT CASSLESDGTNEKLFF
TRBJ1-6 TRBV18 . . TGTGCCAGCTCACCACGGGACACCAATAATTCACCCCTCCACTTT CASSPRDTNNSPLHF
TRBJ1-4 TRBV6-5 once . TGTGCCAGCAGTCCAAGGACGGGGAATGAAAAACTGTTTTTT CASSPRTGNEKLFF
TRBJ1-5 TRBV6-1 . TRBD1 TGTGCCAGCACCGCAGGGGCAGGGGGCTTTCAGCCCCAGCATTTT CASTAGAGGFQPQHF
TRBJ1-4 TRBV6-5 once . TGTGCCAGCAGTTACGCGGGGGCCCTGGGTGAAAAACTGTTTTTT CASSYAGALGEKLFF
TRBJ2-4 TRBV28 . TRBD1 TGTGCCAGCAGTTCGACAGGGGGCGGATTGAGAAATATTCAGTACTTC CASSSTGGGLRNIQYF
TRBJ2-7 TRBV6-5 once TRBD1 TGTGCCAGCAGTCGCCACAGGGGGACCTACGAGCAGTACTTC CASSRHRGTYEQYF
TRBJ2-5 TRBV14 . TRBD1 TGTGCCAGCAGCCAAGAGCGTGGCGTCAGGGGGCTGGAGACCCAGTACTTC CASSQERGVRGLETQYF
TRBJ1-1 TRBV28 . . TGTGCCAGCAGCGGGCTAAATAGGGACACTGAAGCTTTCTTT CASSGLNRDTEAFF
TRBJ1-4 TRBV2 once . TGTGCCAGCAGCGGGGACGTCGGAAATGAAAAACTGTTTTTT CASSGDVGNEKLFF
TRBJ1-2 TRBV5-1 . TRBD1 TGCGCCAGCAGCTTGGTACCAGGGGGCGGCTACACCTTC CASSLVPGGGYTF
TRBJ2-5 TRBV7-9 . TRBD1 TGTGCCAGCAGCGTACAGGGGGTAGAGACCCAGTACTTC CASSVQGVETQYF
TRBJ1-2 TRBV18 once . TGTGCCAGCTCACCAGAGGGGAACTATGGCTACACCTTC CASSPEGNYGYTF
TRBJ1-2 TRBV12-5 . . TGTGCTAGTGGACCCGTTTCGGAGTCAGGTGGCTACACCTTC CASGPVSESGGYTF
TRBJ2-7 TRBV2 . TRBD1 TGTGCCAGTGGACAGGGGCGCGCGGGGGAGCAGTACTTC CASGQGRAGEQYF
TRBJ2-7 TRBV7-2 . TRBD1 TGTGCCAGCAGCTGGGACAGCAGCTCCTACGAGCAGTACTTC CASSWDSSSYEQYF
TRBJ1-5 TRBV18 . . TGTGCCAGCTCACCAAAACTCGACAGCTCCCTCAGCAATCAGCCCCAGCATTTT CASSPKLDSSLSNQPQHF
TRBJ1-1 TRBV6-1 . . TGTGCCAGCAGGACAGGCCTGAACACTGAAGCTTTCTTT CASRTGLNTEAFF
TRBJ2-1 TRBV11-3 . . TGTGCCAGCAGCTTAGTGGGGGCCGCCTACAATGAGCAGTTCTTC CASSLVGAAYNEQFF
TRBJ1-1 TRBV6-5 . TRBD1 TGTGCCAGCAGTTACTCGTTGACAGGGGCCACTGAAGCTTTCTTT CASSYSLTGATEAFF
TRBJ2-5 TRBV10-2 . TRBD2 TGCGCCAGCAGTGAACCGTTAGCGGGGGGGCAAGAGACCCAGTACTTC CASSEPLAGGQETQYF
TRBJ1-1 TRBV28 once . TGTGCCAGCAGCCGTCGCCCGGAAAACACTGAAGCTTTCTTT CASSRRPENTEAFF
TRBJ2-2 TRBV4-3 . . TGCGCCAGCAGCCAAGGGTGGGCGGGAAGAGACACCGGGGAGCTGTTTTTT CASSQGWAGRDTGELFF
TRBJ1-6 TRBV5-1 . . TGCGCCAGCAGCTCGGGAGGGGGAAATTCACCCCTCCACTTT CASSSGGGNSPLHF
TRBJ2-2 TRBV2 . TRBD1 TGTGCCAGCAAAAGGGGGACAGGGCCGAACACCGGGGAGCTGTTTTTT CASKRGTGPNTGELFF
TRBJ1-5 TRBV4-1 . . TGCGCCAGCAGCCAAGCCTCGCATCCCGCACGGGATCAGCCCCAGCATTTT CASSQASHPARDQPQHF
TRBJ1-4 TRBV7-2 . . TGTGCCAGCAGCTTAACCCGGTTGGGTACTAATGAAAAACTGTTTTTT CASSLTRLGTNEKLFF
TRBJ2-7 TRBV9 . . TGTGCCAGCAGCGCTGGGACTCCCGGGTGGTACGAGCAGTACTTC CASSAGTPGWYEQYF
TRBJ2-3 TRBV7-9 once . TGTGCCAGCAGCCCGCAGACAGATACGCAGTATTTT CASSPQTDTQYF
TRBJ2-7 TRBV14 once TRBD2 TGTGCCAGCAGCCCGCGGGGGGGCTTCTACGAGCAGTACTTC CASSPRGGFYEQYF
TRBJ1-2 TRBV30 once . TGTGCCTGGAGTGGTAAATTCCCCTATGGCTACACCTTC CAWSGKFPYGYTF
TRBJ1-2 TRBV30 . . TGTGCCTGGCGTCACAGGGCCGCTAACTATGGCTACACCTTC CAWRHRAANYGYTF
TRBJ1-3 TRBV7-3 . . TGTGCCAGCAGCTACGGTGTTCAGGACACCATATATTTT CASSYGVQDTIYF
TRBJ2-1 TRBV5-1 . . TGCGCCAGCAGCTTGATCGGAGCGTACAATGAGCAGTTCTTC CASSLIGAYNEQFF
TRBJ1-2 TRBV18 once TRBD1 TGTGCCAGCTCGCAGACCTCAGGGGGAGCTAACTATGGCTACACCTTC CASSQTSGGANYGYTF
TRBJ1-4 TRBV10-3 . . TGTGCCATCAGTGAGTCGAGGCCTTCGGGGGAAAAACTGTTTTTT CAISESRPSGEKLFF
TRBJ2-7 TRBV5-4 . TRBD2 TGTGCCAGCAGCTCCTCGGGACTATTCAACGAGCAGTACTTC CASSSSGLFNEQYF
TRBJ2-7 TRBV18 . . TGTGCCAGCTCACCCCAGGGGAGAGGAGGGTACGAGCAGTACTTC CASSPQGRGGYEQYF
TRBJ2-3 TRBV5-1 once TRBD2 TGCGCCAGCAGCGCACTAGCGGGAGAAGGCGATACGCAGTATTTT CASSALAGEGDTQYF
TRBJ2-1 TRBV2 once TRBD1 TGTGCCAGCACGACAGGGTTCGCTGAGCAGTTCTTC CASTTGFAEQFF
TRBJ2-7 TRBV5-1 . . TGCGCCAGCAGCTTGGTAGTAAGCTCCTACGAGCAGTACTTC CASSLVVSSYEQYF
TRBJ1-6 TRBV5-1 . . TGCGCCAGCAGCGGAGCGTTATCCTATAATTCACCCCTCCACTTT CASSGALSYNSPLHF
TRBJ1-5 TRBV19 few . TGTGCCAGTGCCCGGGACCGATTAGACAATCAGCCCCAGCATTTT CASARDRLDNQPQHF